Sequencing of this T cell receptor (beta chain) was carried out in a study of shared clonotypes between healthy human individuals. This clone has just a few counts. Its specificity is unknown. The same CDR3 arises from other DNA sequences in this sample as well. Method: immunoSEQ multiplex PCR; TCRdb's copy keeps in-frame clones and lacks some. The table has about 2.5 million clones, 85% to 95% seen once. Looked up from germline, CDR1 is SGDLS and CDR2 is YYNGEE. V shed 0 bases, J shed 1 base, and the junction held 0 bases outside the gene matches. The CDR3 extends over 15 amino acids. Study-wide findings and caveats: Genetic and exposure-history diversity was limited by the few donors.

The sample consisted of naive CD4+ T cells from PBMCs. Subset reported: CD45RA+ positively selected. The origin of this receptor is a man younger than 35 in good health. Some clones in this sample may be carry-over from other donors' samples. The chain joins TRBV9 to TRBJ2-2; 7 nucleotides align to TRBD1. The CDR3 sequence is CASSVGQGNTGELFF. DNA for the CDR3: TGTGCCAGCAGCGTAGGACAGGGGAACACCGGGGAGCTGTTTTTT.